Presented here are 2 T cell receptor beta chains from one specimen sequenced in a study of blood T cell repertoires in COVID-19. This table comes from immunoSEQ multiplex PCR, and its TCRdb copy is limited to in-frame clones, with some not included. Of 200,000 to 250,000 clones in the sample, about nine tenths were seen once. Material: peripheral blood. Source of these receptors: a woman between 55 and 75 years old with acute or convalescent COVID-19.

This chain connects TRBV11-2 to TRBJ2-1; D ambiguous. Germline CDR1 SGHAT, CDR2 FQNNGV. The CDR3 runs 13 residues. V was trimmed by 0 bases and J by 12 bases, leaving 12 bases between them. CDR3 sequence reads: CASSLDRIAVQFF. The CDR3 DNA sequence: TGTGCCAGCAGCTTAGATCGGATTGCGGTGCAGTTCTTC.

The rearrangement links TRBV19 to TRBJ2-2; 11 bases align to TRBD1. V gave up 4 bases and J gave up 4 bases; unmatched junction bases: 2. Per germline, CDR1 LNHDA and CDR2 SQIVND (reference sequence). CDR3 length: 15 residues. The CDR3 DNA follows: TGTGCCAGTAGTACTGGACAGGGGGCCACCGGGGAGCTGTTTTTT. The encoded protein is CASSTGQGATGELFF.